Sequencing of this TCR beta chain was carried out in a study of cytomegalovirus exposure and HLA in healthy donors (dated 2017 in TCRdb). At the level of the whole study: According to a later analysis, the approximately 120 validation repertoires were produced on the same platform as the 666 repertoires of the first cohort. The study aimed to test whether signatures of past pathogen exposure could be identified by cataloging public T cell receptors. In addition to the first cohort of approximately 670 subjects, a separate validation cohort of 130 or so different subjects was used. High-throughput TCR immunosequencing, statistical association of individual TCRs with disease status, and machine learning were combined to predict cytomegalovirus infection status.

The donors belonged to the validation cohort of over a hundred subjects, which was separate from the approximately 610-subject first cohort. Libraries came from the immunoSEQ multiplex PCR assay. The study's own analysis went as follows. A statistical classification framework was built for diagnosing cytomegalovirus status from the catalog of TCR beta chain sequences. Not all clones reach the TCRdb copy of this immuneACCESS table, which keeps in-frame sequences only. Checked studies attribute under half of the gap to unresolved V genes and leave the rest unexplained. V and J calls and clone size come straight from that table; D and trimming were deduced from the DNA. The sample records 200,000 to 250,000 clones, around 80% of which are singletons. 11% to 15% of the sample is taken by the ten largest. As regards this clone: The antigen it binds to is not known. Per-base quality was not reported, and no clone a single base away is much larger than it.

What the work shows at the level of the full study, not this receptor alone: A later analysis had no HLA typing for the validation cohort, so co-occurrence there was scored across all 120 repertoires. Three of the identified cytomegalovirus-associated TCR beta chains were confirmed in vitro to be specific for cytomegalovirus antigens. The classifier was reported to diagnose cytomegalovirus status with high specificity and sensitivity in both the original and validation cohorts. In the study, roughly 160 TCR beta chains were listed as associated with cytomegalovirus. It was suggested by the authors that the approach could potentially be generalized to other disease states and immunological phenotypes. Of the cluster scores, 85% to 95% were above 0 in a later analysis, which found that TCRs clustered in the first cohort also tended to co-occur in the 130 or so validation repertoires. While some public TCRs were present in many individuals, most TCR sequences turned up only very rarely across donors.

The sequenced material came from PBMCs. The source of this sequence is a woman aged 30 to 39 in good health and CMV-seropositive.

The sequenced DNA is TGTGCCAGCTCACAGACTAGCGGGAGGGCCGGTTACAATGAGCAGTTCTTC. Translated, this gives CASSQTSGRAGYNEQFF. This chain joins TRBV18 to TRBJ2-1; the junction holds 14 bases that match TRBD2. In the germline V gene, CDR1 corresponds to KGHSH and CDR2 to LQKENI. Clipping removes 4 bases from V and 4 bases from J, with 6 as the unmatched junction base count. The CDR3 spans 17 residues, from the cysteine through the phenylalanine. The entry retains the CDR3 DNA only, 51 bases that are in frame from base 1.